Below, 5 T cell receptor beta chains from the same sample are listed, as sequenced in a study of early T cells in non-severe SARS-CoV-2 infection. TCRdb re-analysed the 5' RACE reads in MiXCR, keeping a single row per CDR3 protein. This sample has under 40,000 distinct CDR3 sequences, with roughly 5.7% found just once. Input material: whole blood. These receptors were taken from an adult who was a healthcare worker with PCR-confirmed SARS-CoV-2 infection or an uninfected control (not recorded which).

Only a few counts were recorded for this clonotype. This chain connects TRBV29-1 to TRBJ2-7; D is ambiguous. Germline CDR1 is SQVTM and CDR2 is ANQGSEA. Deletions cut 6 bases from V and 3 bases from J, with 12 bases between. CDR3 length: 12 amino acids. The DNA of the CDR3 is TGCAGCGTCGGAGTACACCACTACGAGCAGTACTTC. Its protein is CSVGVHHYEQYF.

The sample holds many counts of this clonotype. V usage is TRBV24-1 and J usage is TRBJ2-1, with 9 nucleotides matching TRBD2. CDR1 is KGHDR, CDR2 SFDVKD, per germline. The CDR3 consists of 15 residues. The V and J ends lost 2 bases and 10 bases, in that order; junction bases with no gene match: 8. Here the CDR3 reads CATSDSSGGLWEQFF. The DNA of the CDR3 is TGTGCCACCAGTGATTCCAGCGGGGGGCTCTGGGAGCAGTTCTTC.

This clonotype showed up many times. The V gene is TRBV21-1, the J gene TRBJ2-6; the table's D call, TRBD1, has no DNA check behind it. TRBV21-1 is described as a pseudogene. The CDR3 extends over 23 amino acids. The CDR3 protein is CASSNRPHPPGTGVSAGANVLTF. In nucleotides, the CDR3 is TGTGCCAGCAGCAACCGACCCCACCCCCCGGGAACAGGAGTCTCCGCTGGGGCCAACGTCCTGACTTTC.

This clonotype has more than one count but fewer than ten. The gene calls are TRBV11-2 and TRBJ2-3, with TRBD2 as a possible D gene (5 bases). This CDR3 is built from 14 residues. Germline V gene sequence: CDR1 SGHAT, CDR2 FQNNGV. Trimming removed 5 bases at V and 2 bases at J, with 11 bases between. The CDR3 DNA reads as TGTGCCAGCAGCACCAGCGGCATCACAGATACGCAGTATTTT. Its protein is CASSTSGITDTQYF.

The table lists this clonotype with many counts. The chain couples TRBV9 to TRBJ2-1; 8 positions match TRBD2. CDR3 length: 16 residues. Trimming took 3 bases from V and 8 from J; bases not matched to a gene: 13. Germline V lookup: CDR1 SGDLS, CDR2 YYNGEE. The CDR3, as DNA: TGTGCCAGCAGCGCAACCGGGACTAGATTCCTCCATGAGCAGTTCTTC. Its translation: CASSATGTRFLHEQFF.